This T cell receptor beta chain was sequenced in a study of blood T cell repertoires in COVID-19. The overall study: The study drew acute and convalescent COVID-19 samples from the United States, Italy and Spain. PBMCs, B-cell-depleted T cells, or T cells provided the cDNA or gDNA that made up the material.

As processed by the authors: Estimation of nucleated cell counts was performed using reference gene primer amplification. The protocol was immunoSEQ multiplex PCR, while the TCRdb copy is restricted to in-frame clones and leaves out a portion. V, J and clone size reflect that table, while D and trimming were determined from the DNA. The table records 100,000 to 150,000 clones, over 80% of them present only once. Trimming shortened V by 4 bases and J by 3 bases, and 13 bases separated the two germline ends. The CDR3 loop spans 14 amino acids. Germline V gene data show CDR1 as MGHRA and CDR2 as YSYEKL.

This sequence was found in a man aged 50-59 years with active COVID-19. Sequencing was carried out using peripheral blood. The V gene is TRBV4-1, the J gene TRBJ2-7; D unclear. This chain's CDR3 is CASSLAVVGYEQYF. CDR3 nucleotides: TGCGCCAGCAGCCTTGCCGTTGTCGGCTACGAGCAGTACTTC.